The 13 T cell receptor beta chains below were found in one sample sequenced in a study of T-cell reconstitution after alpha-beta-depleted transplantation in children. The authors prepared the TCRbeta library with unique molecular identifiers. Via MiXCR, TCRdb re-called the PCR reads, giving one row per CDR3 protein. The sample includes 800,000 to 1,000,000 distinct CDR3 sequences, roughly 29% of them seen just once. The specimen was PBMCs, mostly from graft donor cells, collected 360 days after TCRalphabeta/CD19-depleted stem cell transplant. The source is a boy less than two years old who had a stem cell transplant for SCID, so the T cells may come from the graft donor.

This clonotype was seen a handful of times. The V and J genes are TRBV12-3 or TRBV12-4 and TRBJ2-5; TRBD1 might be the D (6 bases). This CDR3 comprises 15 residues. V was clipped by 5 bases and J by 9 bases, with 22 bases between them. CDR3 DNA: TGTGCCAGCAGTACCAACGAGGGGGTTGGGTTGTCCCAGTACTTC. It translates to CASSTNEGVGLSQYF.

The chain uses TRBV12-3 or TRBV12-4 and TRBJ1-2; D remains unclear. V was shortened by 6 bases and J by 7 bases, with 12 bases between the two germline ends. The CDR3 runs 12 residues. The CDR3 bases are TGTGCCAGCAGCCCCGGCTTGGGTGGCTACACCTTC. Protein: CASSPGLGGYTF.

This clonotype was counted a few times. The V call is TRBV7-3, the J call TRBJ2-1; 12 bases agree with TRBD2. Germline CDR1 and CDR2: SGHTA and FQGTGA. After removal of 3 bases from V and 9 bases from J, the junction contained 9 bases not matched to a gene. The CDR3 extends over 16 amino acids. Here the CDR3 DNA reads TGTGCCAGCAGCTTCCATGCTAGCGGGGGGGCCGGTGAGCAGTTCTTC. The encoded protein is CASSFHASGGAGEQFF.

This clonotype was detected only a few times. The genes are TRBV25-1 and TRBJ2-5; 12 bases fit TRBD2. After removal of 4 bases from V and 2 bases from J, the junction contained 5 bases not matched to a gene. The V gene's germline CDR1 is MGHDK and CDR2 SYGVNS. CDR3 length: 16 amino acids. CDR3 in amino acids: CASSGASGGVQETQYF. The CDR3 nucleotides are TGTGCCAGCAGTGGGGCTAGCGGGGGGGTACAAGAGACCCAGTACTTC.

The V and J genes are TRBV12-3 or TRBV12-4 and TRBJ2-2; the D gene is possibly TRBD1 (6 bases). V shed 5 bases and J shed 5 bases, with 12 bases lying between them. This CDR3 is 14 amino acids long. Here the CDR3 reads CASSPPTGTGELFF. CDR3 nucleotide sequence: TGTGCCAGCAGTCCCCCCACAGGGACCGGGGAGCTGTTTTTT.

The table lists this clonotype with a few counts. The gene calls are TRBV9 and TRBJ2-1, with TRBD2 as a possible D gene (7 bases). V lost 3 bases to trimming and J lost 1 base, with 11 bases between them. The CDR3 is 15 residues long. CDR1 and CDR2 (germline): SGDLS, YYNGEE. The CDR3: CASSAGGLSYNEQFF. CDR3 nucleotide sequence: TGTGCCAGCAGCGCCGGGGGGCTTTCCTACAATGAGCAGTTCTTC. The full variable domain, completed using reference TRBV9 and TRBJ2-1, is DSGVTQTPKHLITATGQRVTLRCSPRSGDLSVYWYQQSLDQGLQFLIQYYNGEERAKGNILERFSAQQFPDLHSELNLSSLELGDSALYFCASSAGGLSYNEQFFGPGTRLTVL.

The genes are TRBV7-8 and TRBJ2-3; D unclear. CDR1 and CDR2 from the germline V gene are SGHVS and FQNEAQ. This CDR3 contains 15 residues. V lost 1 base and J lost 5, with 13 bases in between. CDR3 sequence reads: CASSLDWISEDTQYF. The CDR3 DNA sequence: TGTGCCAGCAGCTTAGATTGGATTTCGGAAGATACGCAGTATTTT.

Many counts were recorded for this clonotype. This sequence joins TRBV12-3 or TRBV12-4 and TRBJ2-7, with D possibly called TRBD1 or TRBD2 (5 bases each). V lost 3 bases and J lost 0, with 15 bases in between. The CDR3 contains 16 residues. The CDR3 spells CASSFFGTGTSYEQYF. The CDR3 region has the DNA TGTGCCAGCAGTTTCTTCGGGACGGGCACCTCCTACGAGCAGTACTTC.

This clonotype has only a few counts. The chain links TRBV21-1 to TRBJ1-1; the D call TRBD1 from the table was never checked on the DNA. TRBV21-1 is flagged as a pseudogene. The CDR3 consists of 21 residues. The CDR3 DNA reads as TGTGCCAGCAGCAAAGCAAGGGGTAGGGAACAGAAGGGGACCATGAACACTGAAGCTTTCTTT. Its translation is CASSKARGREQKGTMNTEAFF.

This rearrangement joins TRBV5-1 to TRBJ1-6, with D maybe TRBD1 (5 bases). CDR3 length: 17 amino acids. Germline V CDR1 and CDR2: SGHRS, YFSETQ. The germline V and J ends were trimmed by 1 base and 0 bases, with 11 bases remaining between them. CDR3 region: CASSLRGYSSYNSPLHF. CDR3 in DNA: TGCGCCAGCAGCTTGCGGGGCTATAGCTCCTATAATTCACCCCTCCACTTT. The full variable domain, with the rest looked up from reference TRBV5-1 and TRBJ1-6, is KAGVTQTPRYLIKTRGQQVTLSCSPISGHRSVSWYQQTPGQGLQFLFEYFSETQRNKGNFPGRFSGRQFSNSRSEMNVSTLELGDSALYLCASSLRGYSSYNSPLHFGNGTRLTVT.

In this sample, this clonotype turned up many times. The chain links TRBV5-1 to TRBJ2-1; no clear D. The V gene lost 0 bases and the J gene lost 7 bases, with 11 bases spanning the gap. Germline V CDR1 and CDR2: SGHRS, YFSETQ. The CDR3 is 14 amino acids. The CDR3 protein is CASSLEGVRNEQFF. CDR3 in DNA: TGCGCCAGCAGCTTGGAGGGCGTGAGGAATGAGCAGTTCTTC.

A few counts support this clonotype. The CDR3 DNA reads as TGTGCCAGCAGGGAAAACAGGGGGCGGTACAATGAGCAGTTCTTC. As protein: CASRENRGRYNEQFF. This rearrangement joins TRBV11-2 to TRBJ2-1; 9 bases map to TRBD1. This CDR3 is built from 15 residues. Trimming at V came to 6 bases and at J to 4 bases, leaving 7 bases not matched to a gene. Germline CDR1 reads SGHAT; CDR2 reads FQNNGV.

This clonotype was detected a few times. The chain links TRBV9 to TRBJ1-5; D is perhaps TRBD1 (6 bases). Per the germline V gene, CDR1 is SGDLS and CDR2 is YYNGEE. CDR3 length equals 15 residues. Trimming removed 0 bases from V and 1 base from J, with 8 bases in between. This CDR3 is CASSVGDNSNQPQHF. The CDR3 bases are TGTGCCAGCAGCGTAGGGGACAACAGCAATCAGCCCCAGCATTTT.